The 5 T cell receptor beta chains presented below share a single source sample, sequenced in a study of blood T cell repertoires in COVID-19. Only in-frame clones appear in the TCRdb table, and some are missing; sequencing was by immunoSEQ multiplex PCR. The table includes 150,000 or so clones, under 90% detected once. The sequenced material came from peripheral blood. Source of these receptors: a human donor in a cohort sampled during active COVID-19.

The chain couples TRBV27 to TRBJ2-5; D possibly corresponds to TRBD2 (6 bases). The V gene's germline CDR1 is MNHEY and CDR2 SMNVEV (reference sequence). The CDR3 runs 14 residues. V was pared by 6 bases and J by 1 base, with 12 bases between. This CDR3 is CASREGRFQETQYF. CDR3 sequence (DNA): TGTGCCAGCAGGGAGGGCAGGTTCCAAGAGACCCAGTACTTC.

The chain is built from TRBV5-1 and TRBJ2-1, with TRBD1 as a possible D gene (6 bases). This CDR3 has 15 amino acids. The V end was cut by 7 bases, the J end by 7 bases, with 21 bases between. Germline V lookup: CDR1 SGHRS, CDR2 YFSETQ. Written as DNA, the CDR3 is TGCGCCAGCTGCCCACAGGGCCCTGACCGGAATGAGCAGTTCTTC. Translating gives CASCPQGPDRNEQFF. Based on the CDR3 plus reference TRBV5-1 and TRBJ2-1, the full variable domain is KAGVTQTPRYLIKTRGQQVTLSCSPISGHRSVSWYQQTPGQGLQFLFEYFSETQRNKGNFPGRFSGRQFSNSRSEMNVSTLELGDSALYLCASCPQGPDRNEQFFGPGTRLTVL.

The chain uses TRBV6-1 and TRBJ2-7, with D unclear. Germline assignment: CDR1 MNHNS and CDR2 SASEGT. Deletions cut 3 bases from V and 3 bases from J, with 3 bases between. The CDR3 sequence is 11 residues long. Here the CDR3 DNA reads TGTGCCAGCAGTGACAGCTACGAGCAGTACTTC. This translates into CASSDSYEQYF.

This clone was detected once. The chain joins TRBV7-8 to TRBJ2-5, with 9 bases fitting TRBD2. Germline CDR1 reads SGHVS; CDR2 reads FQNEAQ. Trimming took 2 bases from V and 3 from J; bases not matched to a gene: 7. The length of the CDR3 is 16 residues. CDR3 amino acids: CASSLRRAGGEETQYF. In nucleotides, the CDR3 is TGTGCCAGCAGCTTACGCAGAGCGGGGGGAGAAGAGACCCAGTACTTC.

The genes are TRBV18 and TRBJ1-5; 8 bases are shared with TRBD1. The CDR3 is 15 residues long. Trimming cost V 3 bases and J 6 bases; bases outside gene matches: 7. In germline, CDR1 is KGHSH, CDR2 LQKENI. This CDR3 is CASSPTGGLSQPQHF. CDR3 nucleotide sequence: TGTGCCAGCTCACCTACAGGGGGACTAAGTCAGCCCCAGCATTTT.